This paragraph reports one T cell receptor beta chain. This sample was taken from a study of OX40 agonist ivuxolimab in advanced cancers. Looking at the study overall: Patients received intravenous ivuxolimab every 2 weeks at 0.01 to 10 mg/kg.

This CDR3 has 14 residues. In germline, CDR1 is SGHDT, CDR2 YYEEEE. With V trimmed by 3 bases and J by 5 bases, 8 bases remained unmatched. Only in-frame clones appear in the TCRdb table, and some are missing; sequencing was by immunoSEQ multiplex PCR. The table has about 82,000 clones, about 91% seen once. Patients had blood sampled at baseline and again on cycle 4 day 1 and cycle 7 day 1. The sequencing used CD4+ or CD8+ T cells sorted from blood, collected in a trial of the OX40 agonist ivuxolimab. The gene calls are TRBV5-6 and TRBJ2-7; TRBD2 aligns across 7 bases. This TCR came from an adult with an advanced solid tumor such as melanoma, head and neck, liver or kidney cancer. The CDR3: CASSWGEGTDEQYF. CDR3 DNA: TGTGCCAGCAGCTGGGGGGAGGGTACCGACGAGCAGTACTTC.